This T cell receptor (beta chain) was found in a study of shared clonotypes between healthy human individuals. On this clone: The same CDR3 also results from other DNA sequences found in this sample.

Only in-frame clones appear in the TCRdb table, and some are missing; sequencing was by immunoSEQ multiplex PCR. The table includes 2 million or so clones, 90% to 95% detected once. The source is a man aged 18 to 30 in good health. Sequencing was done on a sample of naive CD4+ T cells sorted from blood. Noted subset: CD45RA+ positively selected.

CDR3 residues: CASSYGGVSTDTQYF. CDR3 DNA: TGTGCCAGCAGTTACGGCGGGGTTTCTACAGATACGCAGTATTTT. The chain couples TRBV6-5 to TRBJ2-3, with a tentative D call TRBD2 (6 bases). CDR1 MNHEY and CDR2 SVGAGI come from the germline V gene. The CDR3 length is 15 residues. Trimming cost V 2 bases and J 3 bases, with 12 bases left between them.